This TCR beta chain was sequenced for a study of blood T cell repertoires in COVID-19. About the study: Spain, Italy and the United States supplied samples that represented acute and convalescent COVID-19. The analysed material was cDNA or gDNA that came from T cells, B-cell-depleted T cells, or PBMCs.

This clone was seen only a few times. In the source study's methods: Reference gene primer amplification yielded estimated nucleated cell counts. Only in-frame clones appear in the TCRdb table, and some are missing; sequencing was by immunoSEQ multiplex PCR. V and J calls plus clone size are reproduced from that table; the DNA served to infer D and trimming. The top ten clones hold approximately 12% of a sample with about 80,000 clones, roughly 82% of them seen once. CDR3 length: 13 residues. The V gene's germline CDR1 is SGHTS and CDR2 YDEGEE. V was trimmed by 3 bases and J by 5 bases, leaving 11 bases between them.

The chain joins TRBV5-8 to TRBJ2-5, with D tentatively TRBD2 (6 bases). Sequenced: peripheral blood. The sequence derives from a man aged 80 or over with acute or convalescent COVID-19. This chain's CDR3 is CASSSRGDETQYF. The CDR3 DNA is TGTGCCAGCAGCTCCCGCGGGGACGAGACCCAGTACTTC.